One sample yielded the 19 T cell receptor beta chains listed below, sequenced in a study of cytomegalovirus exposure and HLA in healthy donors. With 60 Vbeta and 13 Jbeta primers, the PCR was carried out. Measured with immunoSEQ multiplex PCR; TCRdb has only the in-frame clones, and not every one. The table lists fewer than 120,000 clones, about 90% of them singletons. Sequencing used PBMCs. Receptors were obtained from a man aged 40-50 years in good health and CMV-seronegative.

The V call is TRBV5-1, the J call TRBJ2-4, with 9 bases fitting TRBD1. The CDR3 sequence is 15 residues long. After removal of 4 bases from V and 5 bases from J, the junction contained 7 bases not matched to a gene. Germline CDR1 is SGHRS and CDR2 is YFSETQ. CDR3: CASSRIQGAENIQYF. For the CDR3, the DNA is TGCGCCAGCAGCCGGATACAGGGGGCCGAAAACATTCAGTACTTC.

CDR3 in DNA: TGTGCCAGCAGTGAAAGGACAGGGCCCACTGAAGCTTTCTTT. Its translation is CASSERTGPTEAFF. This sequence joins TRBV6-1 and TRBJ1-1, with TRBD1 matching 8 bases. V shed 2 bases, J shed 4 bases, and the junction held 3 bases outside the gene matches. Germline lookup yields CDR1 MNHNS and CDR2 SASEGT. This CDR3 has 14 amino acids.

The chain links TRBV2 to TRBJ1-2, with D perhaps matching TRBD1 (6 bases). V lost 2 bases to trimming and J lost 7 bases, with 11 bases between them. This CDR3 region has 13 residues. From germline, CDR1 is SNHLY and CDR2 FYNNEI. The CDR3 sequence is CASSENRAGGYTF. The CDR3 DNA sequence: TGTGCCAGCAGTGAAAACAGGGCGGGTGGCTACACCTTC.

This clone was detected once. The V gene is TRBV21-1, the J gene TRBJ2-3; no check of the table's D call, TRBD2, against the DNA was made. TRBV21-1 is marked as a pseudogene. This CDR3 comprises 17 residues. CDR3 sequence reads: CATSTSGGAEGTDTQYF. In DNA form, the CDR3 reads TGTGCCACCTCGACTAGCGGGGGGGCTGAAGGCACAGATACGCAGTATTTT.

This clone was seen once. The chain links TRBV6-1 to TRBJ2-7; no clear D. Trimming cost V 5 bases and J 0 bases, with 11 bases left between them. Per the germline V gene, CDR1 is MNHNS and CDR2 is SASEGT. This CDR3 has 14 residues. In nucleotides, the CDR3 is TGTGCCAGCAGTTTCACGGAGAGCTCCTACGAGCAGTACTTC. The encoded protein is CASSFTESSYEQYF.

CDR3 loop: CASSTHAAQTTEAFF. The CDR3 bases are TGTGCCAGTAGTACCCACGCCGCGCAAACCACTGAAGCTTTCTTT. This chain connects TRBV19 to TRBJ1-1; D gene ambiguous. In germline, CDR1 is LNHDA, CDR2 SQIVND (reference sequence). CDR3 size: 15 residues. V gave up 4 bases and J gave up 4 bases, with 16 bases separating them.

The chain is built from TRBV9 and TRBJ1-1; the D gene is possibly TRBD1 (6 bases). The CDR3 extends over 15 amino acids. V dropped 0 bases and J dropped 3 bases, with 12 bases sitting between them. CDR1 is SGDLS, CDR2 YYNGEE, per germline. The CDR3 DNA follows: TGTGCCAGCAGCGTAGGGGGGCGGCTGGACACTGAAGCTTTCTTT. Amino acids: CASSVGGRLDTEAFF. The full variable domain, its missing parts supplied by reference TRBV9 and TRBJ1-1, is DSGVTQTPKHLITATGQRVTLRCSPRSGDLSVYWYQQSLDQGLQFLIQYYNGEERAKGNILERFSAQQFPDLHSELNLSSLELGDSALYFCASSVGGRLDTEAFFGQGTRLTVV.

The chain employs TRBV5-1 and TRBJ2-7, with TRBD1 matching 9 bases. CDR1 is SGHRS and CDR2 is YFSETQ in the germline V gene. The CDR3 consists of 14 residues. V was clipped by 6 bases and J by 4 bases; unmatched bases: 8. This chain's CDR3 is CASNGQGSPYEQYF. CDR3 sequence (DNA): TGCGCCAGCAACGGACAGGGGTCACCTTACGAGCAGTACTTC.

This clone was seen only once. V usage is TRBV6-1 and J usage is TRBJ2-5; TRBD1 matches at 8 bases. The germline CDR1 and CDR2 sequences are MNHNS and SASEGT. V lost 5 bases to trimming and J lost 1 base; unmatched junction nucleotides: 6. This CDR3 spans 15 amino acids. CDR3 in amino acids: CASSKGQALQETQYF. The DNA for the CDR3 is TGTGCCAGCAGTAAGGGACAGGCCCTCCAAGAGACCCAGTACTTC.

The J gene is TRBJ2-3, the V gene TRBV7-2; 9 positions match TRBD2. The CDR3 is made up of 15 amino acids. Germline CDR1 and CDR2: SGHTA and FQGNSA. V lost 6 bases to trimming and J lost 3 bases; unmatched junction nucleotides: 7. CDR3 coding DNA: TGTGCCAGCAGAGTGGGTAGCGGGGGAACAGATACGCAGTATTTT. Translating gives CASRVGSGGTDTQYF. Full variable domain (missing parts from reference TRBV7-2 and TRBJ2-3): GAGVSQSPSNKVTEKGKDVELRCDPISGHTALYWYRQSLGQGLEFLIYFQGNSAPDKSGLPSDRFSAERTGGSVSTLTIQRTQQEDSAVYLCASRVGSGGTDTQYFGPGTRLTVL.

The chain joins TRBV4-3 to TRBJ2-1; 12 nucleotides align to TRBD2. Trimming at V came to 1 base and at J to 5 bases, leaving 0 bases not matched to a gene. Looked up from germline, CDR1 is LGHNA and CDR2 is YSLEER. CDR3 length: 15 amino acids. Written as DNA, the CDR3 is TGCGCCAGCAGCCAAGGACTAGCGGGGGACAATGAGCAGTTCTTC. Translation: CASSQGLAGDNEQFF.

The V gene is TRBV6-5, the J gene TRBJ2-6; D is uncertain. The ends were cut back, 4 bases at V and 2 bases at J, with 3 bases in the middle. The CDR3 consists of 13 residues. Germline V gene lookup returns CDR1 MNHEY and CDR2 SVGAGI. CDR3 nucleotides: TGTGCCAGCAGTTCGGCTGGGGCCAACGTCCTGACTTTC. It codes for CASSSAGANVLTF.

The rearrangement uses TRBV4-2 and TRBJ1-3; TRBD1 agrees at 7 bases. The CDR3 extends over 17 amino acids. The junction had 8 bases not matched to a gene; V was cut back by 0 bases and J by 3 bases. Per germline, CDR1 LGHNA and CDR2 YNFKEQ. The CDR3 is CASSQDVQGNGGNTIYF. In DNA, the CDR3 is TGTGCCAGCAGCCAAGATGTACAGGGGAACGGTGGAAACACCATATATTTT.

Comments on this clone: At one end the junction does not follow the germline gene, possibly because of a read error. This chain uses TRBV28 with TRBJ2-7; TRBD1 matches 11 bases. The CDR3 spans 12 residues. Germline V gene data show CDR1 as MDHEN and CDR2 as SYDVKM. The DNA for the CDR3 is TGTGCCAGCAGTCTAGGACAGGGGGCGGGGGTCTTC. As protein: CASSLGQGAGVF.

This chain links TRBV25-1 with TRBJ1-1; D call uncertain. Germline V gene sequence: CDR1 MGHDK, CDR2 SYGVNS. The CDR3 is made up of 12 amino acids. V lost 2 bases to trimming and J lost 4 bases, with 5 bases between them. The CDR3 DNA sequence: TGTGCCAGCAGTGAAGGCCTCACTGAAGCTTTCTTT. Its protein product is CASSEGLTEAFF.

This clone was counted once. The chain combines TRBV2 with TRBJ1-5; D is unclear. The ends were cut back, 4 bases at V and 0 bases at J, with 7 bases in the middle. The CDR3 sequence is 14 residues long. The germline CDR1 and CDR2 sequences are SNHLY and FYNNEI. The CDR3 bases are TGTGCCAGCAGTGGAGGGAATAGCAATCAGCCCCAGCATTTT. Amino acid sequence: CASSGGNSNQPQHF.

This clone has a handful of counts. The chain uses TRBV7-9 and TRBJ1-6, with TRBD1 as a possible D gene (6 bases). The CDR3 length is 14 residues. V was pared by 5 bases and J by 4 bases, with 9 bases between. CDR1 SEHNR and CDR2 FQNEAQ come from the germline V gene (reference sequence). As DNA, the CDR3 is TGTGCCAGCAGCAACGGACAGTATAATTCACCCCTCCACTTT. Translating gives CASSNGQYNSPLHF.

The chain uses TRBV7-9 and TRBJ1-6; TRBD1 might be the D (5 bases). The V end was cut by 6 bases, the J end by 7 bases, with 16 bases between. The CDR3 has 15 amino acids. Germline lookup yields CDR1 SEHNR and CDR2 FQNEAQ (reference sequence). CDR3 region: CASSPQRQSNSPLHF. Here the CDR3 DNA reads TGTGCCAGCAGTCCTCAAAGACAGTCCAATTCACCCCTCCACTTT.

By its share, this clone is medium-sized. In DNA form, the CDR3 reads TGCGCCAGCAGCCACCCTCCGGATACGCAGTATTTT. Its translation is CASSHPPDTQYF. The chain is built from TRBV4-1 and TRBJ2-3; D unresolved. Germline values: CDR1 MGHRA, CDR2 YSYEKL. The V and J ends lost 3 bases and 6 bases respectively, with 7 bases between them. The CDR3 is 12 amino acids.